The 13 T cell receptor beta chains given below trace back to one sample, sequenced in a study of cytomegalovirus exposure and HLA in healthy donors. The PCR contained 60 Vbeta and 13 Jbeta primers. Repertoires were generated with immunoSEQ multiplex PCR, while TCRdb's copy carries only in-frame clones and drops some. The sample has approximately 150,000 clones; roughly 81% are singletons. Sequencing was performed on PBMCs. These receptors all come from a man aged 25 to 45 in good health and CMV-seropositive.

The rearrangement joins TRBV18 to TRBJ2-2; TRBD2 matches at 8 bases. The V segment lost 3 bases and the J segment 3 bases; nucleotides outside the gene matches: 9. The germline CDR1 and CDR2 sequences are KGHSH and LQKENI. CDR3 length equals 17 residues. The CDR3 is CASSPQGPGGDTGELFF. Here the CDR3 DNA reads TGTGCCAGCTCACCCCAAGGACCGGGAGGGGACACCGGGGAGCTGTTTTTT.

DNA of the CDR3: TGTGCCAGCAGCACTGGACAGGGGAAACCTGAAGCTTTCTTT. Translating gives CASSTGQGKPEAFF. The chain is built from TRBV7-9 and TRBJ1-1; 9 nucleotides line up with TRBD1. V was pared by 5 bases and J by 6 bases, with 7 bases of the junction left unmatched. Germline values: CDR1 SEHNR, CDR2 FQNEAQ (reference sequence). The CDR3 is made up of 14 amino acids.

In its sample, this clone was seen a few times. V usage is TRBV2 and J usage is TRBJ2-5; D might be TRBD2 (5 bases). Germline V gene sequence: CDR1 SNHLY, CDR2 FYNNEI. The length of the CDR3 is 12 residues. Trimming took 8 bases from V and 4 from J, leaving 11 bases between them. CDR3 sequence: CASRTRGETQYF. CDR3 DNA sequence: TGTGCCAGCCGAACTAGAGGAGAGACCCAGTACTTC.

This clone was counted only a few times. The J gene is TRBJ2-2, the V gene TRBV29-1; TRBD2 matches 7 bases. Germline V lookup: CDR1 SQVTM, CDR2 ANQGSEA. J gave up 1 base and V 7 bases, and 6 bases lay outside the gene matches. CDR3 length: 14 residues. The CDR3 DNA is TGCAGCGCGGGCACGGGGGGGAACACCGGGGAGCTGTTTTTT. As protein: CSAGTGGNTGELFF.

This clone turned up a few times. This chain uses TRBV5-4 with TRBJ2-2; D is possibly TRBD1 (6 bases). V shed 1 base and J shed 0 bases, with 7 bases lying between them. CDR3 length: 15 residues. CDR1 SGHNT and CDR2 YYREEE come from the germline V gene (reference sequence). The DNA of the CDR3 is TGTGCCAGCAGCTTGTGGGGGCCGAACACCGGGGAGCTGTTTTTT. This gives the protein CASSLWGPNTGELFF. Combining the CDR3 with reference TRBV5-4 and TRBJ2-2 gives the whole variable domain ETGVTQSPTHLIKTRGQQVTLRCSSQSGHNTVSWYQQALGQGPQFIFQYYREEENGRGNFPPRFSGLQFPNYSSELNVNALELDDSALYLCASSLWGPNTGELFFGEGSRLTVL.

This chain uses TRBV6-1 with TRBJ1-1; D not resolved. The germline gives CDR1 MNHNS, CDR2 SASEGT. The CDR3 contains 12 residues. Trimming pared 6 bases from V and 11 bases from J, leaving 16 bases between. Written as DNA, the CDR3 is TGTGCCAGCAGCCCTCCGTGGCAAGTCGCTTTCTTT. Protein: CASSPPWQVAFF.

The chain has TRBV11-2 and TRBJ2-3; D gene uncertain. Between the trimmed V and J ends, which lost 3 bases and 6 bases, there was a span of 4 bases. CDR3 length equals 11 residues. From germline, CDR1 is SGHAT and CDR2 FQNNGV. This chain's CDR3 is CASSFVDTQYF. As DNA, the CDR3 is TGTGCCAGCAGCTTCGTGGATACGCAGTATTTT.

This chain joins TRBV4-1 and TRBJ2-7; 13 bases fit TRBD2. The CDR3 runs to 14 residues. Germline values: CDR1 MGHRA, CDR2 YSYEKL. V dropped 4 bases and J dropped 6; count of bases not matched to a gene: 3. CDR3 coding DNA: TGCGCCAGCAGCCCGGGACTAGCGGGGCCCGAGCAGTACTTC. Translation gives CASSPGLAGPEQYF.

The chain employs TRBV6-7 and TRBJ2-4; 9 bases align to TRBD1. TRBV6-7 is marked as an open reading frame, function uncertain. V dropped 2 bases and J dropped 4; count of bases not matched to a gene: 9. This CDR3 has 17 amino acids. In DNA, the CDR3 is TGTGCCAGCAGTTACCCACAGGGGGCCCCTCGGAAAAACATTCAGTACTTC. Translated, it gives CASSYPQGAPRKNIQYF.

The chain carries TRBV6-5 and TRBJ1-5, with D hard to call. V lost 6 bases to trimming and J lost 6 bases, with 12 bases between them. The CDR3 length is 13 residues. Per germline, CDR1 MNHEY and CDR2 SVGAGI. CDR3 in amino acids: CASSITGSQPQHF. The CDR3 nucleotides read TGTGCCAGCAGCATAACGGGGAGTCAGCCCCAGCATTTT.

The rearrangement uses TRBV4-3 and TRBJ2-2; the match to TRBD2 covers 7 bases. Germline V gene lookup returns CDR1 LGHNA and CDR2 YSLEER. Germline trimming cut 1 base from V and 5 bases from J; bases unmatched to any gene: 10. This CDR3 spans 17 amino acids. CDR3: CASSQVRSGGPTGELFF. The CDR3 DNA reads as TGCGCCAGCAGCCAAGTTAGATCGGGGGGTCCAACCGGGGAGCTGTTTTTT.

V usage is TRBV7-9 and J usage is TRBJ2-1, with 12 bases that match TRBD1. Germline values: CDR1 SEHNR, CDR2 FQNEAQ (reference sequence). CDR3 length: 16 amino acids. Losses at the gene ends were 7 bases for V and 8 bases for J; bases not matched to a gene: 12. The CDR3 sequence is CASTLPGQGAGYEQFF. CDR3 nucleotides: TGTGCCAGCACCCTACCGGGACAGGGGGCTGGATATGAGCAGTTCTTC.

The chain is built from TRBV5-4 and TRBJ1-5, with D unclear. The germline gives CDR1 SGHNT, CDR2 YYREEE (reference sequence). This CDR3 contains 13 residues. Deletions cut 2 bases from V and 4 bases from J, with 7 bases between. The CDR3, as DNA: TGTGCCAGCAGCTTTGGGGAGAATCAGCCCCAGCATTTT. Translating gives CASSFGENQPQHF.